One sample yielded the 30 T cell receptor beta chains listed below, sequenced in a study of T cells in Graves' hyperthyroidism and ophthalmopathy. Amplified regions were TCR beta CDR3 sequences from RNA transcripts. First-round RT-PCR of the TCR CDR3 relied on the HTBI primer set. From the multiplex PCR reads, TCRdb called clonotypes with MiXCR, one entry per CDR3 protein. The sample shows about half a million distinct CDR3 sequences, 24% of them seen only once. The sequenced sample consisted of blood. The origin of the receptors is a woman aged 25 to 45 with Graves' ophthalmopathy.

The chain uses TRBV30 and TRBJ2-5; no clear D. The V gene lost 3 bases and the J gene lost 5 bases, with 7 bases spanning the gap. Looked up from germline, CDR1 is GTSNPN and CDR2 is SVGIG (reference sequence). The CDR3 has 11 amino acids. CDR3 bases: TGTGCCTGGAGGACCAGCGAGACCCAGTACTTC. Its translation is CAWRTSETQYF.

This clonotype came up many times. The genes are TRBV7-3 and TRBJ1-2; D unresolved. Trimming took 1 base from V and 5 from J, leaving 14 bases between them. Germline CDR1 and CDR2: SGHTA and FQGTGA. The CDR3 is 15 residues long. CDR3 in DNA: TGTGCCAGCAGCTTAATCGCGGGGAGCGGGTATGGCTACACCTTC. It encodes CASSLIAGSGYGYTF.

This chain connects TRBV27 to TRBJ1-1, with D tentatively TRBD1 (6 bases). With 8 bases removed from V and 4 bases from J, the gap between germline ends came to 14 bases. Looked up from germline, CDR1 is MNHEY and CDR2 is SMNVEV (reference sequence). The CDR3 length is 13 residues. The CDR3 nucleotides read TGTGCCAGCCGCGGACAGCCGGGCACTGAAGCTTTCTTT. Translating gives CASRGQPGTEAFF.

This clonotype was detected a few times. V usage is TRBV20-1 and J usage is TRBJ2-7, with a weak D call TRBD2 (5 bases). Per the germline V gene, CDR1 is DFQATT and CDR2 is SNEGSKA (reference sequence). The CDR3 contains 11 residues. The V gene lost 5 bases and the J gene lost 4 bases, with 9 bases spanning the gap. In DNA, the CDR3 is TGCAGTGCTCGGACTCTTTACGAGCAGTACTTC. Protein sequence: CSARTLYEQYF.

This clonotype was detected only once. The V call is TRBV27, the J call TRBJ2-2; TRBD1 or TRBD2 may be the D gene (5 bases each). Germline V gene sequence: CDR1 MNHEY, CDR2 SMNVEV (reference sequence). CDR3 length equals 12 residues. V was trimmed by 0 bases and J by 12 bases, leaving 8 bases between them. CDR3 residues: CASSLSGAKLFF. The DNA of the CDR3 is TGTGCCAGCAGTTTATCCGGGGCAAAGCTGTTTTTT.

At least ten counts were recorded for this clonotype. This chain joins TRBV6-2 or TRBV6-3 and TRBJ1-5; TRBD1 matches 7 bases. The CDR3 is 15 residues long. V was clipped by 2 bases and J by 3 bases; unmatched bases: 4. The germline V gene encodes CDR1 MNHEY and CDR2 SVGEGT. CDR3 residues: CASSYDRVNNQPQHF. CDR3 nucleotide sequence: TGTGCCAGCAGTTACGACAGGGTGAACAATCAGCCCCAGCATTTT.

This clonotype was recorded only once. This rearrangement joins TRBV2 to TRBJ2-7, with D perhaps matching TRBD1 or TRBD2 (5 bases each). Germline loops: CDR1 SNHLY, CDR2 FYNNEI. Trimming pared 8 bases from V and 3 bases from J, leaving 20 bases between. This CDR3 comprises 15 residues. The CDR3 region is CASELSAGTNYEQYF. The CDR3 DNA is TGTGCCAGCGAGCTCTCTGCAGGGACCAACTACGAGCAGTACTTC. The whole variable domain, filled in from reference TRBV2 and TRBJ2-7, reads EPEVTQTPSHQVTQMGQEVILRCVPISNHLYFYWYRQILGQKVEFLVSFYNNEISEKSEIFDDQFSVERPDGSNFTLKIRSTKLEDSAMYFCASELSAGTNYEQYFGPGTRLTVT.

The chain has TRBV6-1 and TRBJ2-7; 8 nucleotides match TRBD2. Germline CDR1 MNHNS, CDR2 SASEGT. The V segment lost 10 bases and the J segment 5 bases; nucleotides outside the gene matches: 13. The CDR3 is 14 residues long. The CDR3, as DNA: TGTGCCACCCATGGGTTAGCGGGGAACCACGAGCAGTACTTC. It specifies CATHGLAGNHEQYF.

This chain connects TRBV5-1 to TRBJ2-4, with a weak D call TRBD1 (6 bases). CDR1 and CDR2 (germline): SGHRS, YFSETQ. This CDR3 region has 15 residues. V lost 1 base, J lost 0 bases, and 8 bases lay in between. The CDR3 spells CASSLRGQAKNIQYF. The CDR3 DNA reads TGCGCCAGCAGCTTGAGGGGACAAGCCAAAAACATTCAGTACTTC.

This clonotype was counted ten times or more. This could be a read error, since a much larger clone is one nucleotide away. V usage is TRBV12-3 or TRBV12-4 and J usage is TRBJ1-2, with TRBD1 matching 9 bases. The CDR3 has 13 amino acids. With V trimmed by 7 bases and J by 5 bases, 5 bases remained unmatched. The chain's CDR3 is CASTPGQGYGYTF. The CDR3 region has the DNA TGTGCCAGCACCCCGGGACAGGGATATGGCTACACCTTC.

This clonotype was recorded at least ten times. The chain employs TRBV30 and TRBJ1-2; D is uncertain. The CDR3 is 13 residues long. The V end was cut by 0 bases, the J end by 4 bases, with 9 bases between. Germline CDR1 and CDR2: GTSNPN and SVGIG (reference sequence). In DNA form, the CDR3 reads TGTGCCTGGAGTGTGGGAGGACTCTATGGCTACACCTTC. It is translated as CAWSVGGLYGYTF.

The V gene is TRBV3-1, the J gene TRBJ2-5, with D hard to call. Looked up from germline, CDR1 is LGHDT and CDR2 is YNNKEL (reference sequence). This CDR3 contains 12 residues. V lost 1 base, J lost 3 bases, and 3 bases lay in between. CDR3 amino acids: CASSQAEETQYF. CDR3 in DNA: TGTGCCAGCAGCCAAGCCGAAGAGACCCAGTACTTC.

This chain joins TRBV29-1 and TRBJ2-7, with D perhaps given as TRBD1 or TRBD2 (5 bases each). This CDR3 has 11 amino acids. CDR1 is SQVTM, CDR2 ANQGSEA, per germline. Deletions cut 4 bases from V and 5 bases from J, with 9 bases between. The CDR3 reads CSVARDDEQYF. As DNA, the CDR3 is TGCAGCGTTGCCAGGGACGACGAGCAGTACTTC.

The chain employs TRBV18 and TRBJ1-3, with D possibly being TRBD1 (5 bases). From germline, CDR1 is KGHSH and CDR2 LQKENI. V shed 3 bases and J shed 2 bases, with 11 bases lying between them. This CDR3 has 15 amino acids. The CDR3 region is CASSPGGEPGNTIYF. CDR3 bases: TGTGCCAGCTCACCGGGAGGGGAGCCTGGAAACACCATATATTTT.

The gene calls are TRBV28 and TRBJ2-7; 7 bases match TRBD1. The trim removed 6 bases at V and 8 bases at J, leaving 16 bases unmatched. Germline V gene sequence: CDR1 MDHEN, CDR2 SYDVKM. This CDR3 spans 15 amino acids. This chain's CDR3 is CASSPPGTAIPKQYF. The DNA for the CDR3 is TGTGCCAGCAGCCCCCCCGGGACAGCGATCCCCAAGCAGTACTTC. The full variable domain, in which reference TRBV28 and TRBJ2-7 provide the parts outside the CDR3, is DVKVTQSSRYLVKRTGEKVFLECVQDMDHENMFWYRQDPGLGLRLIYFSYDVKMKEKGDIPEGYSVSREKKERFSLILESASTNQTSMYLCASSPPGTAIPKQYFGPGTRLTVT.

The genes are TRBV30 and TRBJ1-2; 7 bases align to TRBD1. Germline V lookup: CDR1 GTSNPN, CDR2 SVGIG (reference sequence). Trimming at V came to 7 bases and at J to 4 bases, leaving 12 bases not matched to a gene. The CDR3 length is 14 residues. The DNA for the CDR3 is TGTGCCTTCCTCCGACAGGGTCGGGGCTATGGCTACACCTTC. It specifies CAFLRQGRGYGYTF.

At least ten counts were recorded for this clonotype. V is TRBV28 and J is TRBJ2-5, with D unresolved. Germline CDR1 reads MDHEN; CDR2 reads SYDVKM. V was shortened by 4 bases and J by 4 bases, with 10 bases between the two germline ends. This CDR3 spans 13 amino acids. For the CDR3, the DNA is TGTGCCAGCAGTTCCAGTAAATTAGAGACCCAGTACTTC. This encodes CASSSSKLETQYF.

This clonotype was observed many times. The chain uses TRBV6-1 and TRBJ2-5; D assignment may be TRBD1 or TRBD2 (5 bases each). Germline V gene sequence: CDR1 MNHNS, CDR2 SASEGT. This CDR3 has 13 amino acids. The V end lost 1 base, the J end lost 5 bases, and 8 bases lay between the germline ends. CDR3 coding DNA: TGTGCCAGCAGTGAAGGGGGGTTGGAGACCCAGTACTTC. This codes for CASSEGGLETQYF.

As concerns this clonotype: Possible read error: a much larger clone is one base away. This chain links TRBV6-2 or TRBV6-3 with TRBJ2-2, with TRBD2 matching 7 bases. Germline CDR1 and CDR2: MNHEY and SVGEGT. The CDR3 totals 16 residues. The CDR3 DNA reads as TGTGCCAGCAGCCCCTTGGGGGGGGAAAACACCGGGGAGCTGTCTTTT. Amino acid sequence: CASSPLGGENTGELSF.

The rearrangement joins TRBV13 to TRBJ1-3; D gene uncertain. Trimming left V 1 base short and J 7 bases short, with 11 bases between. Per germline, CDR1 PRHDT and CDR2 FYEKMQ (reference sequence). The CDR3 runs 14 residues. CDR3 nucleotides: TGTGCCAGCAGCTTAGCTCATCTTTCCAACACCATATATTTT. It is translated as CASSLAHLSNTIYF.

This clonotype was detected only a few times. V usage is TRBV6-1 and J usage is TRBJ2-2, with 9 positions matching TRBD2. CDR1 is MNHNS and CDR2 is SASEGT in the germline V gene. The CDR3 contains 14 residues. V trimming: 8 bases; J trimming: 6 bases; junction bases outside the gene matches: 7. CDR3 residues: CASLGTSWAGELFF. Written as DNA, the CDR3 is TGTGCCAGCCTCGGGACTAGCTGGGCCGGGGAGCTGTTTTTT.

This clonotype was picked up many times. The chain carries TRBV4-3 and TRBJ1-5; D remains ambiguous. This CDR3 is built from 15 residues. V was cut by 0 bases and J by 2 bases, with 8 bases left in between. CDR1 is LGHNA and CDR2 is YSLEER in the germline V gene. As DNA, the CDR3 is TGCGCCAGCAGCCAAGATTCCAGAGGCAATCAGCCCCAGCATTTT. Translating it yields CASSQDSRGNQPQHF.

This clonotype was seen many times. CDR3 sequence reads: CASRAGFGDGSGNTIYF. Written as DNA, the CDR3 is TGTGCCAGCAGGGCCGGGTTCGGGGACGGCTCTGGAAACACCATATATTTT. The chain couples TRBV12-3 or TRBV12-4 to TRBJ1-3; possibly TRBD1 for D (5 bases). V lost 6 bases, J lost 0 bases, and 18 bases lay in between. The CDR3 consists of 17 residues.

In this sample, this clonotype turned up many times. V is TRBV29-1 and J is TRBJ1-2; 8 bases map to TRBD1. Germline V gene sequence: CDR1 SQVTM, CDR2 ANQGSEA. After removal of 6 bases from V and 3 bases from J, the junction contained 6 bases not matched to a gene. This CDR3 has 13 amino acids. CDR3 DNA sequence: TGCAGCGTCACAGGGGGAAGGGACTATGGCTACACCTTC. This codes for CSVTGGRDYGYTF.

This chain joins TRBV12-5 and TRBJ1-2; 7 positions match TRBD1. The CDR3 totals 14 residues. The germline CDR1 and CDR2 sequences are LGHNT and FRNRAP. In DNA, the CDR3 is TGTGCCATCTTAAACCGGGACAGAGACTATGGCTACACCTTC. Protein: CAILNRDRDYGYTF. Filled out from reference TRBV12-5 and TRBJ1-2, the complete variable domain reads DARVTQTPRHKVTEMGQEVTMRCQPILGHNTVFWYRQTMMQGLELLAYFRNRAPLDDSGMPKDRFSAEMPDATLATLKIQPSEPRDSAVYFCAILNRDRDYGYTFGSGTRLTVV.

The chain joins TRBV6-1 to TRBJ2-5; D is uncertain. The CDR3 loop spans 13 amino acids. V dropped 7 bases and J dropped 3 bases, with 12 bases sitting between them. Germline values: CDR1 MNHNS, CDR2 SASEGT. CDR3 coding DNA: TGTGCCAGCAAAAACAGAGCCGAAGAGACCCAGTACTTC. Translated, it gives CASKNRAEETQYF.

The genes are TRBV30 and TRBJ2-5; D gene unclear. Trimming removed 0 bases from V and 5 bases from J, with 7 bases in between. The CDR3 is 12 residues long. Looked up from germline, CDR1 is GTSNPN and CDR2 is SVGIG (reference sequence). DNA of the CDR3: TGTGCCTGGAGTGTAGTAGTGGAGACCCAGTACTTC. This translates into CAWSVVVETQYF.

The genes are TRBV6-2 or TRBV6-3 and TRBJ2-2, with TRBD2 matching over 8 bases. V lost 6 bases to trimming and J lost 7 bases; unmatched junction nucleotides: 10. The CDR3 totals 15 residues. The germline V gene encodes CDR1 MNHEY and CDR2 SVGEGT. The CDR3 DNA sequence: TGTGCCAGCAGAGGTCACGGGGGGGGTAGCGGGGAGCTGTTTTTT. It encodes CASRGHGGGSGELFF.

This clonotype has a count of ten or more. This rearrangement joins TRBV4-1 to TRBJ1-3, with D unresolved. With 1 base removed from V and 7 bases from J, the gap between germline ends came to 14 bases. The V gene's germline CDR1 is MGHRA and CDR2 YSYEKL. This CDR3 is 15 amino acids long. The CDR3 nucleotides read TGCGCCAGCAGCCAAGGCGGCACGGGGTATAACACCATATATTTT. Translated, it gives CASSQGGTGYNTIYF.

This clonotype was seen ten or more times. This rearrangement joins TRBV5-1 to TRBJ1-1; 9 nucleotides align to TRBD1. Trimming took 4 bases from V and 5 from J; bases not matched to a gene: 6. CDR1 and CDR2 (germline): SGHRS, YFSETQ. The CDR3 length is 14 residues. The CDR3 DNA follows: TGCGCCAGCAGCACCGGACAGGGGTGGACTGAAGCTTTCTTT. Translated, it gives CASSTGQGWTEAFF.